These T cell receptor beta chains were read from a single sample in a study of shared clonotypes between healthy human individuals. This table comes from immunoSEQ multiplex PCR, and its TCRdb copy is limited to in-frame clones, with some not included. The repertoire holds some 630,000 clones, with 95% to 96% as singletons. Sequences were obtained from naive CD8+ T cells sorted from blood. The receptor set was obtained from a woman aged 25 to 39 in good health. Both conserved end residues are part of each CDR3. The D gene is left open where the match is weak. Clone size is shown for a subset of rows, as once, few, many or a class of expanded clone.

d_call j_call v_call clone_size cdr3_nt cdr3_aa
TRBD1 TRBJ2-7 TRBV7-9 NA TGTGCCAGCGGGGACAGTCACTACGAGCAGTACTTC CASGDSHYEQYF
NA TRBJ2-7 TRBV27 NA TGTGCCAGCAGTAGCGGACCCTCTTACGAGCAGTACTTC CASSSGPSYEQYF
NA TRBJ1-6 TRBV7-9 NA TGTGCCAGCAGCGCAGGGGAGTCCCTCCACTTT CASSAGESLHF
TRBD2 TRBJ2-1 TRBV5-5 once TGTGCCAGCAGCTTTGACGAAATAGCGGGAGAGGAGAATGAGCAGTTCTTC CASSFDEIAGEENEQFF
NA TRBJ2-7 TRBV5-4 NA TGTGCCAGCAGCAGGAACTCCTACGAGCAGTACTTC CASSRNSYEQYF
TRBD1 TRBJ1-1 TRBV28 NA TGTGCCAGCAGTTATCGTCTAAAGGGACAGCTGGGGGTAGCTTTCTTT CASSYRLKGQLGVAFF
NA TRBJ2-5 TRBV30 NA TGTGCCTGGAGTGGAGGGACACAAGAGACCCAGTACTTC CAWSGGTQETQYF
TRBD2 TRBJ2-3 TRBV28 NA TGTGCTTCCGGGGGACTAGCGGGACTAGGGAGCACAGATACGCAGTATTTT CASGGLAGLGSTDTQYF
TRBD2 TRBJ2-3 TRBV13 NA TGTGCCAGCAGCTCTACTACCGGGACTAGCGGGAGGGCGGCCGTGGGAACAGATACGCAGTATTTT CASSSTTGTSGRAAVGTDTQYF
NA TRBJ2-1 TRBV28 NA TGTGCCAGCAGTTTGGTGACCCCCGAAGGCCAGTTCTTC CASSLVTPEGQFF
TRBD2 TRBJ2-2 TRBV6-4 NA TGTGCCAGCAGTAGCGGGAGCTCCGTGACCGGGGAGCTGTTTTTT CASSSGSSVTGELFF
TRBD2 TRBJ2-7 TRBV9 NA TGTGCCAGCAGCTCCGAGAGGGAGGGCTACGAGCAGTACTTC CASSSEREGYEQYF
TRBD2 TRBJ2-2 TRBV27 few TGTGCCAGCAGTTTAGGGACTAGCGGTGCCGGGGAGCTGTTTTTT CASSLGTSGAGELFF
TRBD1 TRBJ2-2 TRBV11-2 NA TGTGCCAGCAGCCCCCGTACAGGGGGTATTAACGGGGAGCTGTTTTTT CASSPRTGGINGELFF
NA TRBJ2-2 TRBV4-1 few TGCGCCAGCAGCCCTACCCCCGCTAGCGAACAAAACACCGGGGAGCTGTTTTTT CASSPTPASEQNTGELFF
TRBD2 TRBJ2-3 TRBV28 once TGTGCCAGCAGTTTAGGGACTAGCGGTGATACGCAGTATTTT CASSLGTSGDTQYF
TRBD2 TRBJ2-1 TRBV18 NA TGTGCCAGCTCACCGATCACTAGCGGGAGGTCCCTCAGGGAGCAGTTCTTC CASSPITSGRSLREQFF
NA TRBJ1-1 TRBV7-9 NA TGTGCCAGCAGCTTAGCCCCAGCCGAAGCTTTCTTT CASSLAPAEAFF
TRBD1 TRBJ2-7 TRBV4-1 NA TGCGCCAGCAGCCAGGGGACAGGGATCTACGAGCAGTACTTC CASSQGTGIYEQYF
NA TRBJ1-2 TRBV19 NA TGTGCCAGTAGATCGGAGGGGCCAATCTATGGCTACACCTTC CASRSEGPIYGYTF
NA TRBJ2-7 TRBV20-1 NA TGCAGTGCTAGGGACACTCTCGAGCAGTACTTC CSARDTLEQYF
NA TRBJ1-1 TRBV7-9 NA TGTGCCAGCAGCTTTAGTACAGTGCGGGAAGCTTTCTTT CASSFSTVREAFF
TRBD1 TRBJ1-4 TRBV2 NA TGTGCCAGCAGTCAGATACCGGGACAGGGGGCAAGTAGTGAAAAACTGTTTTTT CASSQIPGQGASSEKLFF
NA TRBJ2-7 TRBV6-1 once TGTGCCAGCAGTGAAGCATACGGTTCCTACGAGCAGTACTTC CASSEAYGSYEQYF
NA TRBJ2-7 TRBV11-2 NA TGTGCCAGCACCACGACGGCGGCGTCCCCCGACGAGCAGTACTTC CASTTTAASPDEQYF
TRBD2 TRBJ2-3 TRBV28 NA TGTGCCAGCACACCGGGACTACCCTCTCCGGATACGCAGTATTTT CASTPGLPSPDTQYF
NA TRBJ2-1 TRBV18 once TGTGCCAGCTCACCAAGTGCCAATAACAATGAGCAGTTCTTC CASSPSANNNEQFF
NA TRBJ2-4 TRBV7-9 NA TGTGCCAGCAGCTCATCTTTAGGTTGGGCCAAAAACATTCAGTACTTC CASSSSLGWAKNIQYF
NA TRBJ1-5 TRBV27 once TGTGCCAGCAGTTTAAGGGACGGCAATCAGCCCCAGCATTTT CASSLRDGNQPQHF
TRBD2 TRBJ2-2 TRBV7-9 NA TGTGCCAGCAGCTCCGGGGAGGGCCAAGGTGGGGAGCTGTTTTTT CASSSGEGQGGELFF
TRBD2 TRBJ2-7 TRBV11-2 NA TGTGCCAGCAGCTGGGGACTAGCGGGAACCTACGAGCAGTACTTC CASSWGLAGTYEQYF
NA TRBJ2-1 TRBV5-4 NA TGTGCCAGCAGCTCCGAGGGCCCCTACAATGAGCAGTTCTTC CASSSEGPYNEQFF